This TCR beta chain was captured in a study of blood T cells in healthy people across ages. Background on the study: Template-switching capture recovered about one barcoded beta molecule per two T cells. Study results and limitations: Calculation of diversity from one million T cells yielded estimates considered to be underestimates.

The sample holds many counts of this clonotype. The antigen is undetermined. Unmatched junction bases numbered 8, after V lost 3 bases and J lost 2 bases. CDR1 MNHEY and CDR2 SMNVEV come from the germline V gene (reference sequence). This CDR3 is built from 16 residues. The use of a sample-barcoded 5' primer and a J-beta primer mix characterized a second PCR of roughly 6 to 11 cycles. TCRdb re-analysed the 5' RACE reads in MiXCR, keeping a single row per CDR3 protein. The sample holds fewer than 750,000 distinct CDR3 sequences; about 50% are singletons and the top ten take approximately 13%. The chain recombines TRBV27 with TRBJ2-3, with 7 bases matching TRBD2. The TCR was taken from a woman older than 75 in good health. Sequencing was done on a sample of blood. CDR3 coding DNA: TGTGCCAGCAGTTTCGGGCGGGGGACCTACACAGATACGCAGTATTTT. Translating gives CASSFGRGTYTDTQYF.